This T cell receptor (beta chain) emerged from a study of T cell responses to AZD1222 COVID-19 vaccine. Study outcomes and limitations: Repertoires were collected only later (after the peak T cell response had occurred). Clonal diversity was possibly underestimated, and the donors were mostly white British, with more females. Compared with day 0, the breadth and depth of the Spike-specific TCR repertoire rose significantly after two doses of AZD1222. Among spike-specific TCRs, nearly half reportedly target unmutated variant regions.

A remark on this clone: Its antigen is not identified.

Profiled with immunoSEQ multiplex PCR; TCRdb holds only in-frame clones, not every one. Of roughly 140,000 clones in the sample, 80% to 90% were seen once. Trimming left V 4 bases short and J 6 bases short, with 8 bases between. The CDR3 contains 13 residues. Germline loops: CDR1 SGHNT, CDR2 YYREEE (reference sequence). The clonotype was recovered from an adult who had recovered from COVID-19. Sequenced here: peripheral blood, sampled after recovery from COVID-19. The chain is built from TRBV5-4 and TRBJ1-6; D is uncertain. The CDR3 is CASSPESNSPLHF. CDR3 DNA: TGTGCCAGCAGCCCCGAGTCTAATTCACCCCTCCACTTT. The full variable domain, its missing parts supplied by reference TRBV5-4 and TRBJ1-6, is ETGVTQSPTHLIKTRGQQVTLRCSSQSGHNTVSWYQQALGQGPQFIFQYYREEENGRGNFPPRFSGLQFPNYSSELNVNALELDDSALYLCASSPESNSPLHFGNGTRLTVT.